This TCR beta chain comes out of a study of persistence of HIV-infected CD4 T cells. The V gene's germline CDR1 is LNHNV and CDR2 YYDKDF (reference sequence). V lost 9 bases and J lost 5, with 19 bases in between. The CDR3 has 14 amino acids. The libraries were made with immunoSEQ version 4 in survey mode. Only in-frame clones appear in the TCRdb table, and some are missing; sequencing was by immunoSEQ multiplex PCR. The sample holds under 55,000 clones; approximately 90% are singletons and the top ten take under 0.55%. Details on this clone: The target antigen is unknown.

Anti-CD3/anti-CD28 beads served as a nonspecific positive control stimulus. Sorting of responding CD4+ T cells relied on upregulated CD40 ligand together with CD69. CD8-depleted PBMCs were stimulated 15 to 20 hours with anti-CD28/CD49d costimulation, CD40-blocking antibody and enfuvirtide. This clonotype was sampled from an adult woman with HIV who was CMV-seropositive. The rearrangement joins TRBV15 to TRBJ1-2; TRBD1 might be the D (5 bases). Sequencing used CD4+ T cells sorted from PBMCs after approximately 18-hour stimulation, obtained from a patient who received antiretroviral therapy. For the CDR3, the DNA is TGTGCCACAAACGACAGTCCCGGGTGGTATGGCTACACCTTC. Its translation: CATNDSPGWYGYTF.